This passage covers 18 T cell receptor beta chains from one sample sequenced in a study of T cell repertoires in cytomegalovirus infection (dated by TCRdb to between 2018 and 2021). These reads were obtained on an Illumina HiSeq 1500. TCRdb applied fastp at Q25 and MiXCR to the public reads, then kept only in-frame beta chains. Entries are consolidated by CDR3 protein sequence, retaining the most common genes and DNA. This sample gives 55,000 to 85,000 distinct CDR3 sequences in total; approximately 22% of them show up just once. The top ten hold about 72% of the sample. These TCRs are of unknown antigen specificity. The sample's treatment or condition label is to be understood as: in vitro stimulation with specific CMV peptide epitopes to enrich CMV-specific T cells. Source: CD8+ T cells from cultured PBMCs, taken from culture after CMV antigen stimulation. These receptors were collected from a human donor in good health (CMV status not recorded). Some clones in this sample may be carry-over from other donors' samples.

The V call is TRBV7-9, the J call TRBJ2-3; 9 nucleotides line up with TRBD1. CDR1 and CDR2 from the germline V gene are SEHNR and FQNEAQ (reference sequence). The CDR3 has 18 residues. V was pared by 5 bases and J by 2 bases, with 14 bases of the junction left unmatched. The CDR3 is CASSPYPSRDRATDTQYF. CDR3 DNA: TGTGCCAGCAGCCCGTACCCCTCCCGGGACAGGGCCACAGATACGCAGTATTTT.

This chain uses TRBV4-1 with TRBJ2-1; TRBD2 might be the D (6 bases). Looked up from germline, CDR1 is MGHRA and CDR2 is YSYEKL. Trimming took off 3 bases at V and 5 bases at J, with 11 bases between the two ends. CDR3 length: 14 amino acids. CDR3 in DNA: TGCGCCAGCAGCCATCTAGGAGGGGACAATGAGCAGTTCTTC. The encoded protein is CASSHLGGDNEQFF.

This clonotype came up a few times. The V gene is TRBV12-3 or TRBV12-4, the J gene TRBJ2-7; 8 positions agree with TRBD2. The ends lost 1 base at V and 3 bases at J; junction bases unmatched: 5. The CDR3 spans 15 residues. CDR3 coding DNA: TGTGCCAGCAGTTTAGGAAATAGCGGGAACTACGAGCAGTACTTC. This encodes CASSLGNSGNYEQYF.

This clonotype showed up just a few times. V and J are TRBV4-1 and TRBJ2-2; 10 positions agree with TRBD2. This CDR3 spans 18 amino acids. V trimming: 0 bases; J trimming: 7 bases; junction bases outside the gene matches: 11. Germline loops: CDR1 MGHRA, CDR2 YSYEKL. CDR3 DNA sequence: TGCGCCAGCAGCCAAGATACGGGTAGCGGGGGGCAAGTCGGGGAGCTGTTTTTT. This sequence encodes CASSQDTGSGGQVGELFF.

This clonotype was detected a few times. This CDR3 is CASSQDLGSRYQPQHF. CDR3 nucleotide sequence: TGCGCCAGCAGCCAAGATCTAGGCTCCCGGTATCAGCCCCAGCATTTT. The chain joins TRBV4-1 to TRBJ1-5; D not certain. The germline V and J ends were trimmed by 0 bases and 5 bases, with 14 bases remaining between them. This CDR3 is 16 amino acids long. The V gene's germline CDR1 is MGHRA and CDR2 YSYEKL.

This clonotype was seen just once. This sequence joins TRBV5-1 and TRBJ2-7, with 10 positions matching TRBD1. Germline V CDR1 and CDR2: SGHRS, YFSETQ. The V gene end was trimmed by 3 bases and the J gene end by 3 bases; junction bases not matched to a gene: 6. This CDR3 comprises 15 residues. This chain's CDR3 is CASSWPGQGIYEQYF. The CDR3 DNA follows: TGCGCCAGCAGCTGGCCGGGACAGGGGATCTACGAGCAGTACTTC.

This rearrangement joins TRBV10-3 to TRBJ1-6; 10 bases are shared with TRBD1. This CDR3 has 16 amino acids. Germline loops: CDR1 ENHRY, CDR2 SYGVKD. With 0 bases clipped from V and 9 bases from J, the junction kept 5 bases outside the gene matches. In DNA, the CDR3 is TGTGCCATCAGTGAGTCAGGGACAGGGGCAGGTTCACCCCTCCACTTT. Translation gives CAISESGTGAGSPLHF.

The V call is TRBV20-1, the J call TRBJ2-7; 10 bases map to TRBD1. J was trimmed by 5 bases and V by 3 bases; bases with no gene match: 4. CDR3 length: 13 residues. Germline V gene data show CDR1 as DFQATT and CDR2 as SNEGSKA (reference sequence). The CDR3 nucleotides read TGCAGTGCTAGTCCGACAGGGGGCGACGAGCAGTACTTC. Its protein is CSASPTGGDEQYF.

The V call is TRBV7-6, the J call TRBJ1-1; the D is unclear. With 0 bases removed from V and 6 bases from J, the gap between germline ends came to 11 bases. Germline V gene sequence: CDR1 SGHVS, CDR2 FNYEAQ. The CDR3 runs to 14 residues. The DNA for the CDR3 is TGTGCCAGCAGCTTAGCGGGGTTATCTGCTGAAGCTTTCTTT. Amino acids: CASSLAGLSAEAFF.

This rearrangement joins TRBV7-2 to TRBJ2-7, with TRBD2 matching 9 bases. Germline CDR1 SGHTA, CDR2 FQGNSA. Trimming removed 2 bases from V and 3 bases from J; junction bases left unmatched: 5. The CDR3 consists of 15 residues. The CDR3 region is CASSLTPSGVYEQYF. CDR3 nucleotides: TGTGCCAGCAGCTTAACCCCTAGCGGGGTCTACGAGCAGTACTTC.

This clonotype was detected a few times. The CDR3 here is CASTTGEGEQFF. The CDR3 nucleotides are TGTGCCAGCACTACAGGAGAGGGTGAGCAGTTCTTC. The V and J genes are TRBV12-3 or TRBV12-4 and TRBJ2-1; perhaps D is TRBD1 or TRBD2 (5 bases each). Deletions cut 7 bases from V and 9 bases from J, with 13 bases between. CDR3 length equals 12 residues.

The chain links TRBV6-2 or TRBV6-3 to TRBJ2-1; 8 bases match TRBD1. Trimming removed 1 base from V and 15 bases from J; junction bases left unmatched: 14. The CDR3 is made up of 15 amino acids. Germline lookup yields CDR1 MNHEY and CDR2 SVGEGT. Here the CDR3 reads CASSYFRGQGQVRFF. CDR3 DNA sequence: TGTGCCAGCAGTTACTTCAGGGGGCAAGGACAGGTCCGGTTCTTC.

The chain couples TRBV7-6 to TRBJ1-3, with D unresolved. From germline, CDR1 is SGHVS and CDR2 FNYEAQ. There are 9 residues in the CDR3. The CDR3 DNA is TGTGCGGGGGGAAACACCATATATTTT. This translates into CAGGNTIYF.

This clonotype has just a few counts. The V and J genes are TRBV7-9 and TRBJ2-6; no clear D gene. V was pared by 1 base and J by 2 bases, with 6 bases between. CDR1 SEHNR and CDR2 FQNEAQ come from the germline V gene (reference sequence). The CDR3 contains 15 residues. This CDR3 reads CASSLVSAGANVLTF. The CDR3 DNA follows: TGTGCCAGCAGCTTAGTCTCGGCTGGGGCCAACGTCCTGACTTTC.

This clonotype has a handful of counts. The chain has TRBV7-6 and TRBJ1-2; TRBD1 matches at 12 bases. Germline V CDR1 and CDR2: SGHVS, FNYEAQ. Losses at the gene ends were 4 bases for V and 8 bases for J; bases not matched to a gene: 14. This CDR3 contains 17 residues. CDR3 DNA sequence: TGTGCCAGCAGCTCCGGGGACAGGGGGCCGGGATGGAGGGGCTACACCTTC. Translation: CASSSGDRGPGWRGYTF.

This clonotype was observed at least ten times. The chain recombines TRBV7-2 with TRBJ2-4; 14 nucleotides line up with TRBD2. V dropped 3 bases and J dropped 8; count of bases not matched to a gene: 9. This CDR3 is built from 17 residues. The germline CDR1 and CDR2 sequences are SGHTA and FQGNSA. This chain's CDR3 is CASSFAPGLAGDYIQYF. For the CDR3, the DNA is TGTGCCAGCAGCTTCGCCCCGGGACTAGCGGGGGATTACATTCAGTACTTC.

This clonotype was detected only a few times. CDR3 sequence (DNA): TGTGCCAGCAGCTACCGGACAGGGAACACTGAAGCTTTCTTT. Protein sequence: CASSYRTGNTEAFF. V gene TRBV7-2 combines with J gene TRBJ1-1; TRBD1 agrees at 7 bases. Germline CDR1 and CDR2: SGHTA and FQGNSA. Trimming removed 4 bases from V and 1 base from J; junction bases left unmatched: 3. The length of the CDR3 is 14 residues.

This rearrangement joins TRBV6-2 or TRBV6-3 to TRBJ1-1; D is uncertain. This CDR3 contains 14 residues. Germline values: CDR1 MNHEY, CDR2 SVGEGT. V was clipped by 3 bases and J by 0 bases, with 8 bases between them. For the CDR3, the DNA is TGTGCCAGCAGTTATTCGGGATTGAACACTGAAGCTTTCTTT. Encoded protein: CASSYSGLNTEAFF.